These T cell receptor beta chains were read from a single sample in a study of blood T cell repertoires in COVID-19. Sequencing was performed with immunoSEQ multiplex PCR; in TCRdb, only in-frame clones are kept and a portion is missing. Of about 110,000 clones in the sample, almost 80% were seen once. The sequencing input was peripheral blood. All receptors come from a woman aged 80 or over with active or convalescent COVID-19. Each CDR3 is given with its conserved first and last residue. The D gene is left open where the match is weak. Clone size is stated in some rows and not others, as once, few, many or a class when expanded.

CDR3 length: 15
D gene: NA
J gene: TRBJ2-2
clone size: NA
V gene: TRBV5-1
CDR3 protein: CASSLRQINTGELFF
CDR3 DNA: TGCGCCAGCAGCTTGAGACAGATTAACACCGGGGAGCTGTTTTTT

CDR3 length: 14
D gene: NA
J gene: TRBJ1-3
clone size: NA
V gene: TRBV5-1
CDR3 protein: CASSPSLLANTIYF
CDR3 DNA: TGCGCCAGCAGCCCAAGCCTCCTTGCGAACACCATATATTTT

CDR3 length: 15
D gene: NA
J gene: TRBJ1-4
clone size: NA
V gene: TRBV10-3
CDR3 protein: CAISESGQPNEKLFF
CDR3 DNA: TGTGCCATCAGTGAGTCCGGACAGCCTAATGAAAAACTGTTTTTT

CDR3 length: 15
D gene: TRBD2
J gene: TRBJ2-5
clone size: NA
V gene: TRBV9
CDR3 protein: CPPRGGPGGGETQYF
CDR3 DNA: TGCCCCCCCCGCGGGGGGCCCGGGGGCGGGGAGACCCAGTACTTC

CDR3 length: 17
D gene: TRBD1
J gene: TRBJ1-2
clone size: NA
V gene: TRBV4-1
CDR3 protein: CASSQDPAGQANYGYTF
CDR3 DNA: TGCGCCAGCAGCCAAGACCCCGCGGGACAGGCTAACTATGGCTACACCTTC

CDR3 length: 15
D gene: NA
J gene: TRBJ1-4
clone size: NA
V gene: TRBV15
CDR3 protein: CATSSSGLVNEKLFF
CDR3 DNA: TGTGCCACCAGCAGCTCGGGACTCGTAAATGAAAAACTGTTTTTT

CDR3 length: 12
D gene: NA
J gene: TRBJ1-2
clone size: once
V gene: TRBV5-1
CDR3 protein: CASRSDSAEKAF
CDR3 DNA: TGCGCCAGCCGCTCGGACAGCGCAGAGAAGGCCTTC

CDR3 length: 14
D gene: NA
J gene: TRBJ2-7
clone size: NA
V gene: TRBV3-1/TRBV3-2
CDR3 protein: CASSQAHRESEQYF
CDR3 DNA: TGTGCCAGCAGCCAAGCTCACAGGGAATCCGAGCAGTACTTC

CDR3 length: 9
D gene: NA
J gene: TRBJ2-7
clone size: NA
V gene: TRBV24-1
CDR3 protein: CATSREQYF
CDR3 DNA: TGTGCCACCAGTCGCGAGCAGTACTTC

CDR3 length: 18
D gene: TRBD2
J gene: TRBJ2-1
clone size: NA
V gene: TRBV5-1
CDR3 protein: CASSPAGTSGSSYNEQFF
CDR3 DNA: TGCGCCAGCAGCCCGGCCGGGACTAGCGGGAGTTCCTACAATGAGCAGTTCTTC

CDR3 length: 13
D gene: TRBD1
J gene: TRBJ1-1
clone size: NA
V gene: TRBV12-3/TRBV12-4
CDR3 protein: CASSIGQGPEAFF
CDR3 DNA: TGTGCCAGCAGTATCGGACAGGGACCTGAAGCTTTCTTT

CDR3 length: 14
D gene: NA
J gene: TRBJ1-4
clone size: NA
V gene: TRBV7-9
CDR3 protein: CASSLYQNYEKLFF
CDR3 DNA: TGTGCCAGCAGCTTATACCAGAATTATGAAAAACTGTTTTTT

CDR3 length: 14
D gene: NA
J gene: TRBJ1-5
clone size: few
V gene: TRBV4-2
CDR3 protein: CASSQDFGDQPQHF
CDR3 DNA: TGTGCCAGCAGCCAAGACTTCGGGGATCAGCCCCAGCATTTT

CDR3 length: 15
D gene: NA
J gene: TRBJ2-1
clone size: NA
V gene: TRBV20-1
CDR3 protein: CSASSSSSSYNEQFF
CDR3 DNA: TGCAGTGCTAGTTCTAGCTCTAGCTCCTACAATGAGCAGTTCTTC

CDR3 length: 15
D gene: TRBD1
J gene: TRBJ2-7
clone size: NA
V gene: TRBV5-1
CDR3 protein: CASSKLGQGENEQYF
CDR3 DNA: TGCGCCAGCAGCAAGTTGGGACAGGGTGAGAACGAGCAGTACTTC

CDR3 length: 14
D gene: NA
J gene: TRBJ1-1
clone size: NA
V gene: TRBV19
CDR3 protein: CASTSDRSNTEAFF
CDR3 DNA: TGTGCCAGTACCTCCGACAGGTCGAACACTGAAGCTTTCTTT

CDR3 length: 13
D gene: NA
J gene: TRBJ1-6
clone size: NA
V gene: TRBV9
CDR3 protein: CASSVEGGSPLHF
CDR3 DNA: TGTGCCAGCAGCGTTGAGGGTGGGTCACCCCTCCACTTT

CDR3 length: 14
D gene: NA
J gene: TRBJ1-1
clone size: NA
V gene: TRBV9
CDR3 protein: CASSAGSRNTEAFF
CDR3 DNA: TGTGCCAGCAGCGCGGGGAGTCGGAACACTGAAGCTTTCTTT

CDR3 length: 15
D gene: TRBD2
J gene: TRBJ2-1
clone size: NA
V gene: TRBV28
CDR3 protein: CASRGGTSGSHEQFF
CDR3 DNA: TGTGCCAGCAGGGGGGGGACTAGCGGGAGCCATGAGCAGTTCTTC

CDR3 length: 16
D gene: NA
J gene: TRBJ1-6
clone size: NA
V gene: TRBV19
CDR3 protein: CASSGTYPTYNSPLHF
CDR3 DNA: TGTGCCAGTAGCGGGACTTACCCTACCTATAATTCACCCCTCCACTTT

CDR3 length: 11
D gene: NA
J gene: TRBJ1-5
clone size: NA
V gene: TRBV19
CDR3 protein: CASSTFGAQHF
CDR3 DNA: TGTGCCAGTAGCACCTTCGGGGCCCAGCATTTT

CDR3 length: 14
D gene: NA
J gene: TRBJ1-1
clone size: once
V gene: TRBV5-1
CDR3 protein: CASSLGGLATEAFF
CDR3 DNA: TGCGCCAGCAGTTTGGGAGGGTTGGCCACTGAAGCTTTCTTT

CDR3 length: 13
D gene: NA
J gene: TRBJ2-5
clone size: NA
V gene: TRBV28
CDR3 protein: CASSLADQETQYF
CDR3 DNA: TGTGCCAGCAGTTTAGCGGATCAAGAGACCCAGTACTTC

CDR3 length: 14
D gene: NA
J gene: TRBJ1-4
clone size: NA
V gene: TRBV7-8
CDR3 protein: CASSPLVDNEKLFF
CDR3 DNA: TGTGCCAGCAGCCCCCTCGTAGATAATGAAAAACTGTTTTTT

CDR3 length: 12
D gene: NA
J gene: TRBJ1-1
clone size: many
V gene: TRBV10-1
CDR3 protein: CASSGDSLPAFF
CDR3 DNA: TGCGCCAGCAGCGGGGATTCACTGCCAGCTTTCTTT

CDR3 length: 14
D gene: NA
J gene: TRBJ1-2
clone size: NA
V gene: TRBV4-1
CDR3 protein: CASSQVWRDYGYTF
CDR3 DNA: TGCGCCAGCAGCCAAGTCTGGAGGGACTATGGCTACACCTTC

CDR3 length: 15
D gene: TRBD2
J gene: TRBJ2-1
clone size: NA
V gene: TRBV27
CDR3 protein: CASSLYAGGYNEQFF
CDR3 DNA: TGTGCCAGCAGTTTGTATGCGGGAGGGTACAATGAGCAGTTCTTC

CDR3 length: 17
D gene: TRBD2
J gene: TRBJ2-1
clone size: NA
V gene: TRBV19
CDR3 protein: CASSGRGGGSFFDEQFF
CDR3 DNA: TGTGCCAGTAGTGGCCGTGGTGGCGGGAGTTTTTTCGATGAGCAGTTCTTC

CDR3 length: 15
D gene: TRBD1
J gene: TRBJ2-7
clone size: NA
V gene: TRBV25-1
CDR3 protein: CASSELGTGTYEQYF
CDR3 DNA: TGTGCCAGCAGTGAATTAGGGACAGGAACCTACGAGCAGTACTTC

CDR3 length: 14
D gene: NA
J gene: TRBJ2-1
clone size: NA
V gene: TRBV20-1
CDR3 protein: CSASRSLEYNEQFF
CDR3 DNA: TGCAGTGCTAGTAGGTCCTTGGAGTACAATGAGCAGTTCTTC

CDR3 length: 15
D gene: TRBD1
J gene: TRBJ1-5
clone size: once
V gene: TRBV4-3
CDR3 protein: CASSQDWDSNQPQHF
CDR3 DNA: TGCGCCAGCAGCCAAGATTGGGACAGTAATCAGCCCCAGCATTTT

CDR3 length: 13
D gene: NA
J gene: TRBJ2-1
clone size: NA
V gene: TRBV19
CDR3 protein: CASSSQRIIEQFF
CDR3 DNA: TGTGCCAGTAGCTCCCAGAGGATTATTGAGCAGTTCTTC